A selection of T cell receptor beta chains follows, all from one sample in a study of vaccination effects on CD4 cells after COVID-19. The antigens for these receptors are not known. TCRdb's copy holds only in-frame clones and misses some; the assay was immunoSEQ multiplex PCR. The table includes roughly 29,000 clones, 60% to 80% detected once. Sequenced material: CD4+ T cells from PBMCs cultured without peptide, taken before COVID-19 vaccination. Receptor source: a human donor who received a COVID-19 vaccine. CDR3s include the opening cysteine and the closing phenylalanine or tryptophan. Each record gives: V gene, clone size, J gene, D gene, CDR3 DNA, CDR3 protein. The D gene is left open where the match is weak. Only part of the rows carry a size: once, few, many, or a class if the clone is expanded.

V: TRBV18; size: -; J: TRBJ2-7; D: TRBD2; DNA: TGTGCCAGCTCACTTTCCGTCGGGACTAGCGGGAGTTCTCCCTACGAGCAGTACTTC; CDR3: CASSLSVGTSGSSPYEQYF
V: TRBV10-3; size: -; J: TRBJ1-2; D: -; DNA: TGTGCCATCAGTGAGTCCGAGACCGTTACCTATGGCTACACCTTC; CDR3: CAISESETVTYGYTF
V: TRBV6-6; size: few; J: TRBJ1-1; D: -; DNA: TGTGCCAGCACCCCAAGAGGTTCTTCCATGAACACTGAAGCTTTCTTT; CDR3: CASTPRGSSMNTEAFF
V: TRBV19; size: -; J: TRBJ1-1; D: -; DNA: TGTGCCAGTAGTACGGACCTTGCTGGGGGTGTAGCTTTCTTT; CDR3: CASSTDLAGGVAFF
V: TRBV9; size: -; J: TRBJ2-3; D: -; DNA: TGTGCCAGCAGCGTAGATCACCAATCTCATGTAACAGATACGCAGTATTTT; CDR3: CASSVDHQSHVTDTQYF
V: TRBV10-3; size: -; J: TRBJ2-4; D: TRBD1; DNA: TGTGCCATCTCGACAGGGACGAGAGACATTCAGTACTTC; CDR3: CAISTGTRDIQYF
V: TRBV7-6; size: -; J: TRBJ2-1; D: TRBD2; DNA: TGTGCCAGCAGCTCCCCCAGACGCGGGAGTAGCTATGAGCAGTTCTTC; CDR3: CASSSPRRGSSYEQFF
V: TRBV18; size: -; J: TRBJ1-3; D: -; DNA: TGTGCCAGCTCACCAATGACAGGCGCTTCTGGAAACACCATATATTTT; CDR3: CASSPMTGASGNTIYF
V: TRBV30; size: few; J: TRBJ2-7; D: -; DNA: TGTGCCTGGAGTAGGGGACAATTAGTCTACGAGCAGTACTTC; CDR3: CAWSRGQLVYEQYF
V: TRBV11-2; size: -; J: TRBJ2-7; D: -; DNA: TGTGCCAGCAGCCGGGGTAGCGAGCAGTACTTC; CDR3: CASSRGSEQYF
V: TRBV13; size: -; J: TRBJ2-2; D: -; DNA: TGTGCCAGCAGCCGATTTCCGGGACAAGGGAACACCGGGGAGCTGTTTTTT; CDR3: CASSRFPGQGNTGELFF
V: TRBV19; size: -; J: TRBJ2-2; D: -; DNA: TGTGCCAGTAGTGTTCAGATTAACACCGGGGAGCTGTTTTTT; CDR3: CASSVQINTGELFF
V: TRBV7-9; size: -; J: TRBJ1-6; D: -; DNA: TGTGCCAGCAGCCCAGGACGGGGGCAGGAGGCGCCTATTAATTCACCCCTCCACTTT; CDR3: CASSPGRGQEAPINSPLHF
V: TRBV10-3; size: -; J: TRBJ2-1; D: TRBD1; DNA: TGTGCCATCGGAAAGGGACAGGGAGACAATGAGCAGTTCTTC; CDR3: CAIGKGQGDNEQFF
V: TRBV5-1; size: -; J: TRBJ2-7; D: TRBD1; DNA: TGCGCCAGCAGCTGGGGACAGGGGGTCGGCGAGCAGTACTTC; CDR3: CASSWGQGVGEQYF
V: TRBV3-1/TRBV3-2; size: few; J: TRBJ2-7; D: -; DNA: TGTGCCAGCAGCCAAGTAAGGTCACGGGAGCAGTACTTC; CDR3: CASSQVRSREQYF
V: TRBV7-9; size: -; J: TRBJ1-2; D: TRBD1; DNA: TGTGCCAGCAGCTTAATTCAGGGGGCAATCGGCTACACCTTC; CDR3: CASSLIQGAIGYTF
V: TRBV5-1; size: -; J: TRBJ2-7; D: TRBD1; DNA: TGCGCCAGCAGCCCGGGGGACAGGGGGCACGAGCAGTACTTC; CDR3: CASSPGDRGHEQYF
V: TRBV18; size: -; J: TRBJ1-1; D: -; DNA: TGTGCCAGCTCACCGAACGAAAGGACGGCACCTAGTTACACTGAAGCTTTCTTT; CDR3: CASSPNERTAPSYTEAFF
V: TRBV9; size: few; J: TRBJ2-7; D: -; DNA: TGTGCCAGCAGCGTAGATTCAACCGGGGAGCAGTACTTC; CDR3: CASSVDSTGEQYF
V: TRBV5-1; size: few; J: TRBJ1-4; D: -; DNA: TGCGCCAGCAGCTTGGAAGTTGGTGGTGGGGAAAAACTGTTTTTT; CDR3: CASSLEVGGGEKLFF
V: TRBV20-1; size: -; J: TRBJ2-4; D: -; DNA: TGCAGTGCTAGTTATACCAAAAACATTCAGTACTTC; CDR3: CSASYTKNIQYF
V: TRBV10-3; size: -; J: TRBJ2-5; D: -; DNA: TGTGCCATCAGTGAGACAGGGTCCGGGGAGACCCAGTACTTC; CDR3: CAISETGSGETQYF
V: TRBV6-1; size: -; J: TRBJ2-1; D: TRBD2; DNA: TGTGCCAGCAGGGAAACTAGCGGGGGCTCCTACAATGAGCAGTTCTTC; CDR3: CASRETSGGSYNEQFF
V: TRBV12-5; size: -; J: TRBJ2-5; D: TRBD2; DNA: TGTGCTAGTGGTTACCGGGGGGGAGTTGAGACCCAGTACTTC; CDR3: CASGYRGGVETQYF
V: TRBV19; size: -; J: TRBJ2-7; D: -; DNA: TGTGCCAGTAGTACCCATGCAGTCACCTACGAGCAGTACTTC; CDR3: CASSTHAVTYEQYF
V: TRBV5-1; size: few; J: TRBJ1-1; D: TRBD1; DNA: TGCGCCAGCAGCTCGCTGGGCGGGACAGGGGGGAACACTGAAGCTTTCTTT; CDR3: CASSSLGGTGGNTEAFF
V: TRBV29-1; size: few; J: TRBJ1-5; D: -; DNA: TGCAGCGCCCTAAATCAGCCCCAGCATTTT; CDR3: CSALNQPQHF